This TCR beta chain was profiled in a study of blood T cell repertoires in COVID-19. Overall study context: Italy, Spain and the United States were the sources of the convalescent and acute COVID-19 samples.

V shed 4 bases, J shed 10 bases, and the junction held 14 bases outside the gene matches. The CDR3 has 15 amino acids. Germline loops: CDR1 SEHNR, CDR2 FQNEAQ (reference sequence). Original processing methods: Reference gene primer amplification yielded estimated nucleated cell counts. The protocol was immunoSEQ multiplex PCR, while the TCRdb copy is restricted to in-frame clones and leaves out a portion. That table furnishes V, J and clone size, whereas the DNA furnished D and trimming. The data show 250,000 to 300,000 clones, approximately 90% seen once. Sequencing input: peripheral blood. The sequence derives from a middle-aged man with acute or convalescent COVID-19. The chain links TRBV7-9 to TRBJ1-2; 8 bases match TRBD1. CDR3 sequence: CASSWLKDREGDYTF. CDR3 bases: TGTGCCAGCAGCTGGCTGAAGGACAGGGAAGGTGACTACACCTTC.